Each of the 6 T cell receptor beta chains below was sequenced from the same sample in a study of blood T cell repertoires in COVID-19 (dated by TCRdb to the early 2020s). The library was built by means of the immunoSEQ multiplex PCR assay. TCRdb provides this immuneACCESS table in a form limited to in-frame rearrangements. Some clones are lacking; in checked studies, under half of them reflect an unresolved V gene, and why the rest are absent is not known. The sample table lists approximately 300,000 clones, approximately 90% of them with a count of one. The ten largest clones capture about 2% of the sample. Sequencing was done on a sample of peripheral blood. These receptors were collected from a young man with active or convalescent COVID-19.

The chain combines TRBV6-2 or TRBV6-3 with TRBJ2-5; TRBD2 matches at 11 bases. With 5 bases clipped from V and 4 bases from J, the junction kept 3 bases outside the gene matches. Germline loops: CDR1 MNHEY, CDR2 SVGEGT. CDR3 length: 14 residues. CDR3 region: CASSHLAGGETQYF. In DNA, the CDR3 is TGTGCCAGCAGTCACCTAGCGGGGGGAGAGACCCAGTACTTC.

This clone occurred once. The chain carries TRBV24-1 and TRBJ2-1, with 7 bases that match TRBD1. V lost 3 bases and J lost 7; bases outside the gene matches: 11. There are 16 residues in the CDR3. Germline V gives CDR1 KGHDR, CDR2 SFDVKD. The CDR3 here is CATSDLEGARWNEQFF. The CDR3 DNA follows: TGTGCCACCAGTGATCTCGAGGGGGCGCGTTGGAATGAGCAGTTCTTC.

The chain combines TRBV27 with TRBJ1-3; D not certain. The CDR3 has 16 residues. Trimming shortened V by 5 bases and J by 1 base, and 15 bases separated the two germline ends. Germline CDR1 MNHEY, CDR2 SMNVEV (reference sequence). The CDR3 spells CASSRRGPISGNTIYF. CDR3 nucleotides: TGTGCCAGCAGTCGCCGCGGGCCGATTTCTGGAAACACCATATATTTT.

V usage is TRBV7-2 and J usage is TRBJ2-1; 10 positions match TRBD2. The junction had 10 bases not matched to a gene; V was cut back by 1 base and J by 7 bases. In germline, CDR1 is SGHTA, CDR2 FQGNSA. This CDR3 spans 17 amino acids. This chain's CDR3 is CASSLGGLAGARNEQFF. The DNA of the CDR3 is TGTGCCAGCAGCTTAGGAGGGCTAGCGGGAGCCAGGAATGAGCAGTTCTTC.

This clone was picked up a small number of times. This chain connects TRBV14 to TRBJ2-1; the D gene is possibly TRBD2 (7 bases). Trimming took 8 bases from V and 4 from J, leaving 21 bases between them. The germline CDR1 and CDR2 sequences are SGHDN and FVKESK. The length of the CDR3 is 16 residues. In DNA form, the CDR3 reads TGTGCCAGCTCTTCAGGGGACTACACTTTTTACAATGAGCAGTTCTTC. This translates into CASSSGDYTFYNEQFF.

This chain uses TRBV14 with TRBJ1-4; D is unresolved. Looked up from germline, CDR1 is SGHDN and CDR2 is FVKESK. The CDR3 extends over 16 amino acids. The V and J ends lost 4 bases and 7 bases respectively, with 19 bases between them. The DNA of the CDR3 is TGTGCCAGCAGCCCTCTACCCGGTCTGCGGGGTGAAAAACTGTTTTTT. Translated, it gives CASSPLPGLRGEKLFF.